These T cell receptor beta chains were read from a single sample in a study of blood T cells in healthy people across ages. One entry per CDR3 protein results from TCRdb running MiXCR on the 5' RACE reads. The repertoire includes 1.8 million or so distinct CDR3 sequences, about 39% of them detected once, and roughly 24% sits in the top ten. The sample comprised blood. These receptors originate from a human donor in good health. CDR3s include the opening cysteine and the closing phenylalanine or tryptophan. D genes are given only for firm matches.

j_call: TRBJ1-1; d_call: NA; v_call: TRBV4-2; cdr3_aa: CASSQPFEEAFF
j_call: TRBJ2-7; d_call: TRBD2; v_call: TRBV12-3/TRBV12-4; cdr3_aa: CASRASGGSLYEQYF
j_call: TRBJ2-1; d_call: TRBD2; v_call: TRBV7-3; cdr3_aa: CASSSDGTSGGYDEQFF
j_call: TRBJ2-1; d_call: TRBD2; v_call: TRBV4-1; cdr3_aa: CAGSQEWDYPSYNEQFF
j_call: TRBJ2-7; d_call: TRBD1; v_call: TRBV5-1; cdr3_aa: CASRKVPGQGVSRPSGEQYF
j_call: TRBJ1-2; d_call: TRBD1; v_call: TRBV28; cdr3_aa: CASTLGQAIYGYTF
j_call: TRBJ1-5; d_call: NA; v_call: TRBV7-2; cdr3_aa: CASSLAAQQPQHF
j_call: TRBJ1-2; d_call: NA; v_call: TRBV29-1; cdr3_aa: CSVETTFVEGYGYTF
j_call: TRBJ2-1; d_call: NA; v_call: TRBV4-2; cdr3_aa: CASSLGDPHSGEQFF
j_call: TRBJ1-1; d_call: NA; v_call: TRBV6-5; cdr3_aa: CASRFSDPPVAFF
j_call: NA; d_call: NA; v_call: TRBV9; cdr3_aa: CASSASAGYEQYF
j_call: TRBJ2-6; d_call: NA; v_call: TRBV6-1; cdr3_aa: CASRSAAGVLSGANVLTF
j_call: TRBJ1-1; d_call: TRBD1; v_call: TRBV6-5; cdr3_aa: CASKPGQKNTEAFF
j_call: TRBJ2-3; d_call: NA; v_call: TRBV6-2/TRBV6-3; cdr3_aa: CASSTRYPEDTQYF
j_call: TRBJ2-5; d_call: NA; v_call: TRBV29-1; cdr3_aa: CSVVSVETQYF
j_call: TRBJ2-1; d_call: NA; v_call: TRBV12-3/TRBV12-4; cdr3_aa: CASSLSGIETQFF
j_call: TRBJ2-7; d_call: TRBD1; v_call: TRBV29-1; cdr3_aa: CSAGDRGESYEQYF
j_call: TRBJ2-1; d_call: NA; v_call: TRBV7-2; cdr3_aa: CASTPNSYNEQFF
j_call: TRBJ1-4; d_call: NA; v_call: TRBV27; cdr3_aa: CASKIRDLGGEKLFF
j_call: TRBJ2-7; d_call: TRBD2; v_call: TRBV6-5; cdr3_aa: CASTFGGGPIYEQYF
j_call: TRBJ2-3; d_call: TRBD2; v_call: TRBV20-1; cdr3_aa: CSAGLAGGLTDTQYF
j_call: TRBJ1-6; d_call: NA; v_call: TRBV12-3/TRBV12-4; cdr3_aa: CASRPRGTGSPRHF
j_call: TRBJ2-4; d_call: TRBD1; v_call: TRBV28; cdr3_aa: CASSSPIRQGLKNIQYF
j_call: TRBJ2-3; d_call: NA; v_call: TRBV5-1; cdr3_aa: CASSSEGAGADTQYF
j_call: TRBJ1-1; d_call: NA; v_call: TRBV11-2; cdr3_aa: CASSFKGSEAFF
j_call: NA; d_call: NA; v_call: TRBV12-3/TRBV12-4; cdr3_aa: CASSDRLRVEQYF
j_call: TRBJ2-3; d_call: NA; v_call: TRBV9; cdr3_aa: CASSATPGDTQYF
j_call: TRBJ2-7; d_call: TRBD1; v_call: TRBV4-2; cdr3_aa: CASSQAGTGPYEQYF
j_call: TRBJ1-4; d_call: TRBD1; v_call: TRBV15; cdr3_aa: CATSTHRGTNEKLFF
j_call: TRBJ2-6; d_call: TRBD1; v_call: TRBV6-1; cdr3_aa: CASSAPTGGSAFGANVLTF
j_call: TRBJ2-1; d_call: TRBD2; v_call: TRBV7-3; cdr3_aa: CASSPGMSGGSYNEQFF
j_call: TRBJ2-3; d_call: NA; v_call: TRBV3-1; cdr3_aa: CASSQGYPDSTDTQYF
j_call: TRBJ1-2; d_call: NA; v_call: TRBV9; cdr3_aa: CASSVDGTPYGYTF
j_call: TRBJ2-7; d_call: NA; v_call: TRBV10-3; cdr3_aa: CAISAPAGSPYEQYF
j_call: TRBJ2-5; d_call: TRBD2; v_call: TRBV20-1; cdr3_aa: CSAMGGGAYNEQYF
j_call: TRBJ2-3; d_call: TRBD2; v_call: TRBV12-3/TRBV12-4; cdr3_aa: CASSSGLAGIVDTQYF
j_call: TRBJ1-2; d_call: NA; v_call: TRBV7-2; cdr3_aa: CASSLPGYYGYTF
j_call: TRBJ1-2; d_call: NA; v_call: TRBV2; cdr3_aa: CASLPRGAYGYTF
j_call: TRBJ1-1; d_call: NA; v_call: TRBV12-3/TRBV12-4; cdr3_aa: CASSLSGARSARHEAFF
j_call: TRBJ2-1; d_call: NA; v_call: TRBV12-3/TRBV12-4; cdr3_aa: CASTILAMEQFF
j_call: TRBJ2-3; d_call: TRBD2; v_call: TRBV15; cdr3_aa: CATSREGQRGADTQYF
j_call: TRBJ2-1; d_call: NA; v_call: TRBV7-2; cdr3_aa: CASSLVVVNEQFF
j_call: TRBJ2-4; d_call: TRBD1; v_call: TRBV7-2; cdr3_aa: CASSSRQGPPVGQYF
j_call: TRBJ2-3; d_call: TRBD2; v_call: TRBV6-5; cdr3_aa: CASSYGLAGGYTDTQYF
j_call: TRBJ2-7; d_call: TRBD1; v_call: TRBV7-7; cdr3_aa: CASSAGGPHEQYF
j_call: TRBJ1-1; d_call: NA; v_call: TRBV29-1; cdr3_aa: CSVKRSGSEAFF
j_call: TRBJ2-4; d_call: NA; v_call: TRBV11-2; cdr3_aa: CASSLVGVEAKNIQYF
j_call: TRBJ2-2; d_call: NA; v_call: TRBV20-1; cdr3_aa: CSAAVPGAPGKLFF
j_call: TRBJ2-5; d_call: NA; v_call: TRBV29-1; cdr3_aa: CSVESVFGTFQETQYF
j_call: TRBJ2-5; d_call: NA; v_call: TRBV6-2/TRBV6-3; cdr3_aa: CASSYQGPLTYNEQYF
j_call: TRBJ1-2; d_call: NA; v_call: TRBV6-2/TRBV6-3; cdr3_aa: CASSETGRGYTF
j_call: TRBJ1-2; d_call: NA; v_call: TRBV24-1; cdr3_aa: CATSDLDAGEWGYTF
j_call: TRBJ2-2; d_call: NA; v_call: TRBV7-6; cdr3_aa: CASSFSHTWELFF
j_call: TRBJ1-1; d_call: NA; v_call: TRBV5-6; cdr3_aa: CASSSHTVWNTEAFF
j_call: TRBJ1-1; d_call: NA; v_call: TRBV7-9; cdr3_aa: CASSSREGEAFF
j_call: NA; d_call: NA; v_call: TRBV28; cdr3_aa: CASSFEGPSEQYF
j_call: TRBJ1-5; d_call: TRBD1; v_call: TRBV4-1; cdr3_aa: CASSPGQGQTIDQPQHF
j_call: TRBJ1-5; d_call: TRBD1; v_call: TRBV27; cdr3_aa: CASSFYRGNQPQHF